The clone carrying this TCR beta chain was detected many times. Its antigen remains unidentified. The sample originates from a study of molecular identifiers for immune sequencing clone quantification. Study-wide background: Across replicate runs, RNA obtained from 20,000 or 100,000 naive CD8 cells was divided into five, with four undergoing sequencing. Notes on the study in general: Spiked Jurkat TCR RNA from one cell was reportedly detectable among about 1 million naive cells. Over 99% of effector molecules, yet under 1% of naive-cell molecules, were held by clones above 20 RNA copies.

Isolation of naive CD8 T cells was achieved by sorting on a CD8+CD4-CCR7+CD45RA+ phenotype. TCRdb fed the PCR reads into MiXCR, producing one record per CDR3 protein. Here the sample spans 35,000 to 45,000 distinct CDR3 sequences, roughly 20% being singletons. Germline V gene lookup returns CDR1 MNHNS and CDR2 SASEGT. CDR3 size: 13 residues. V was trimmed by 6 bases and J by 2 bases, leaving 9 bases between them. The source is a human donor in good health. Some libraries in this study had Jurkat cell RNA spiked in. This rearrangement joins TRBV6-1 to TRBJ2-3; TRBD2 is a possible D gene (5 bases). Material: naive CD8+ T cells from blood, with Jurkat cell RNA spiked in. Subset: FACS-sorted CD8+CD4-CCR7+CD45RA+ naive T cells. The DNA of the CDR3 is TGTGCCAGCAGGGACGGACTCACAGATACGCAGTATTTT. Its protein is CASRDGLTDTQYF.